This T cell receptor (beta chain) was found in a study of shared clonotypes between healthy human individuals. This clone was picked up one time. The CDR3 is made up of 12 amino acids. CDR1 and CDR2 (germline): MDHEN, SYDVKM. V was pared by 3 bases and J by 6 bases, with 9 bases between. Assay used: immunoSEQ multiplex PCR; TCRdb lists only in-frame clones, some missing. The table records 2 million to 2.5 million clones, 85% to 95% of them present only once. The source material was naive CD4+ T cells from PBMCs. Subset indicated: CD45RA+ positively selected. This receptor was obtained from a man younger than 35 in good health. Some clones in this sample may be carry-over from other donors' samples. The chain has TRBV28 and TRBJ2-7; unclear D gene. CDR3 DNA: TGTGCCAGCAGTTTGAGAATCTTCGAGCAGTACTTC. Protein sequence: CASSLRIFEQYF.